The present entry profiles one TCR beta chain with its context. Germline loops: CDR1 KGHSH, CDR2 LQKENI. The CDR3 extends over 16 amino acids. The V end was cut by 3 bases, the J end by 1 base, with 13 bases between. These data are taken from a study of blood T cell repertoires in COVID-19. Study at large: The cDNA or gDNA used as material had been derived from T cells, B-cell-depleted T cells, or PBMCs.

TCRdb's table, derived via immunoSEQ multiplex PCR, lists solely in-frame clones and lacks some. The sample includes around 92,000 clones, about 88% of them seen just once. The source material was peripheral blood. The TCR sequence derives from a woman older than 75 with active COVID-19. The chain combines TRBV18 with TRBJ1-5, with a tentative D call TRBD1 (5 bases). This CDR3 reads CASSPVGALSNQPQHF. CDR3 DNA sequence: TGTGCCAGCTCACCCGTAGGGGCGTTAAGCAATCAGCCCCAGCATTTT.